The present T cell receptor (beta chain) was sequenced within a study of Graves' ophthalmopathy and Graves' hyperthyroidism. For the study at large: Before any treatment was given, at initial diagnosis, peripheral blood was collected.

V lost 1 base, J lost 0 bases, and 19 bases lay in between. Germline CDR1 reads SGHVS; CDR2 reads FNYEAQ. CDR3 length: 18 amino acids. The study amplified TCR beta CDR3 regions using RNA transcripts. First-round RT-PCR used HTBI primers; second-round multiplex PCR followed. TCRdb analysed the multiplex PCR reads with MiXCR anew, one entry per CDR3 protein. The sample lists about 380,000 distinct CDR3 sequences; 15% were seen once. This clonotype occurred once. Sequenced input: peripheral blood. The chain uses TRBV7-6 and TRBJ2-7, with a possible D match to TRBD1 (6 bases). The origin of this receptor is a young woman with stable Graves' hyperthyroidism. CDR3 sequence (DNA): TGTGCCAGCAGCTTAGACCTCCGGCCGGGACAAGGCTCCTACGAGCAGTACTTC. This gives the protein CASSLDLRPGQGSYEQYF.